The clone carrying this TCR beta chain was recorded once. No antigen is known for it. The sample belongs to a study of Ad26.COV2.S vaccination and SARS-CoV-2 variants. Produced via immunoSEQ multiplex PCR; TCRdb's table is partial and in-frame only. This table has fewer than 100,000 clones, roughly 84% appearing once. This CDR3 has 15 residues. Losses at the gene ends were 2 bases for V and 6 bases for J; bases not matched to a gene: 7. Germline CDR1 reads SGHRS; CDR2 reads YFSETQ. Study conclusions and caveats: Placebo recipients and vaccine recipients were similar in non-spike TCR breadth.

The chain couples TRBV5-1 to TRBJ2-3, with 9 bases aligning to TRBD2. The starting material was peripheral blood, obtained after recovery from COVID-19. The TCR originated in a human donor who had recovered from COVID-19. CDR3 in amino acids: CASSFSGSPGDTQYF. The CDR3, as DNA: TGCGCCAGCAGCTTTAGCGGGAGCCCTGGGGATACGCAGTATTTT.